These 27 T cell receptor beta chains were sequenced from one sample in a study of T cell responses to AZD1222 COVID-19 vaccine. Repertoires were generated with immunoSEQ multiplex PCR, while TCRdb's copy carries only in-frame clones and drops some. The sample lists 20,000 to 25,000 clones, 65% to 90% seen once, with around 40% in the top ten. Sequencing was performed on peripheral blood, taken on day 0 of AZD1222 vaccination. All receptors come from an adult in good health.

The gene calls are TRBV28 and TRBJ1-1; 9 bases fit TRBD1. CDR1 and CDR2 (germline): MDHEN, SYDVKM. The CDR3 is made up of 15 amino acids. V was pared by 5 bases and J by 1 base, with 5 bases of the junction left unmatched. Here the CDR3 DNA reads TGTGCCAGCAGTCCCGGGACAGGGCCGAACACTGAAGCTTTCTTT. This codes for CASSPGTGPNTEAFF.

J is TRBJ1-5 and V is TRBV24-1; D unresolved. Deletions cut 2 bases from V and 9 bases from J, with 13 bases between. Germline V gene sequence: CDR1 KGHDR, CDR2 SFDVKD. This CDR3 is built from 14 residues. DNA of the CDR3: TGTGCCACCAGTGATTCCGCTTCCTTATGGCCCCAGCATTTT. The encoded protein is CATSDSASLWPQHF.

The CDR3 coding sequence is TGTGCCAGCAGTGTAGTCACCGGGACAGGGAGCTCTGGGGCCAACGTCCTGACTTTC. It yields the protein CASSVVTGTGSSGANVLTF. The rearrangement joins TRBV6-2 or TRBV6-3 to TRBJ2-6, with 9 bases matching TRBD1. V shed 5 bases, J shed 0 bases, and the junction held 11 bases outside the gene matches. The CDR3 length is 19 residues. Germline CDR1 reads MNHEY; CDR2 reads SVGEGT.

The chain recombines TRBV7-8 with TRBJ1-5, with TRBD1 identical over 8 bases. The CDR3 runs 15 residues. With V trimmed by 1 base and J by 4 bases, 3 bases remained unmatched. Germline V gives CDR1 SGHVS, CDR2 FQNEAQ. For the CDR3, the DNA is TGTGCCAGCAGCTTAGGGGGGACAGGTAATCAGCCCCAGCATTTT. This codes for CASSLGGTGNQPQHF.

CDR3 nucleotides: TGCAGCGTTGTCTATAGGCCGAGCACAGATACGCAGTATTTT. This codes for CSVVYRPSTDTQYF. The rearrangement uses TRBV29-1 and TRBJ2-3; no clear D gene. Germline-derived CDR1 and CDR2 are SQVTM and ANQGSEA. The V gene lost 4 bases and the J gene lost 0 bases, with 11 bases spanning the gap. The CDR3 covers 14 residues.

Here the CDR3 reads CASSLRTSNNEQFF. CDR3 sequence (DNA): TGTGCCAGCAGTCTCAGGACTAGCAACAATGAGCAGTTCTTC. J is TRBJ2-1 and V is TRBV28; TRBD2 aligns across 8 bases. The germline V gene encodes CDR1 MDHEN and CDR2 SYDVKM. V dropped 5 bases and J dropped 5; count of bases not matched to a gene: 5. The CDR3 length is 14 residues.

V gene TRBV28 combines with J gene TRBJ2-4; TRBD1 might be the D (6 bases). V was shortened by 4 bases and J by 5 bases, with 18 bases between the two germline ends. Germline CDR1 MDHEN, CDR2 SYDVKM. This CDR3 has 16 residues. In DNA form, the CDR3 reads TGTGCCAGCAGTTCCGGACAGTATCGGGGCCAAAACATTCAGTACTTC. Its protein is CASSSGQYRGQNIQYF.

This rearrangement joins TRBV27 to TRBJ1-2, with a possible D match to TRBD1 (5 bases). The V gene's germline CDR1 is MNHEY and CDR2 SMNVEV (reference sequence). V lost 3 bases to trimming and J lost 7 bases, with 12 bases between them. CDR3 length: 13 residues. CDR3: CASSLRPGTGYTF. The CDR3 nucleotides are TGTGCCAGCAGTTTGCGGCCAGGGACTGGCTACACCTTC.

The rearrangement uses TRBV28 and TRBJ2-7; possibly TRBD2 for D (5 bases). Trimming shortened V by 4 bases and J by 6 bases, and 16 bases separated the two germline ends. Germline loops: CDR1 MDHEN, CDR2 SYDVKM. The CDR3 runs 14 residues. The CDR3 loop is CASSSARARAEQYF. CDR3 in DNA: TGTGCCAGCAGTTCTGCTAGAGCGAGGGCCGAGCAGTACTTC.

The chain is built from TRBV18 and TRBJ2-7, with a tentative D call TRBD1 (6 bases). The germline CDR1 and CDR2 sequences are KGHSH and LQKENI. Trimming took 5 bases from V and 0 from J, leaving 14 bases between them. The CDR3 is 15 amino acids. CDR3 nucleotide sequence: TGTGCCAGCTCATGGGACACGGCGAGCTCCTACGAGCAGTACTTC. Translated: CASSWDTASSYEQYF.

The rearrangement uses TRBV19 and TRBJ2-1, with D unclear. This CDR3 comprises 12 residues. CDR1 is LNHDA, CDR2 SQIVND, per germline (reference sequence). Deletions cut 2 bases from V and 9 bases from J, with 8 bases between. CDR3 DNA: TGTGCCAGTAGTATATTTAAGGGTGAGCAGTTCTTC. Amino acid sequence: CASSIFKGEQFF.

V and J are TRBV14 and TRBJ1-6, with D unresolved. V lost 1 base and J lost 9, with 1 base in between. Germline V gives CDR1 SGHDN, CDR2 FVKESK. The CDR3 is 11 residues long. The CDR3 loop reads CASSQGSPLHF. CDR3 sequence (DNA): TGTGCCAGCAGCCAAGGTTCACCCCTCCACTTT.

The chain uses TRBV5-6 and TRBJ1-1; D remains unclear. Trimming cost V 2 bases and J 1 base, with 3 bases left between them. CDR3 length equals 12 residues. The germline CDR1 and CDR2 sequences are SGHDT and YYEEEE. CDR3 residues: CASSFSNTEAFF. In nucleotides, the CDR3 is TGTGCCAGCAGCTTCTCGAACACTGAAGCTTTCTTT. Using reference TRBV5-6 and TRBJ1-1 for the parts outside the CDR3, the full variable domain is DAGVTQSPTHLIKTRGQQVTLRCSPKSGHDTVSWYQQALGQGPQFIFQYYEEEERQRGNFPDRFSGHQFPNYSSELNVNALLLGDSALYLCASSFSNTEAFFGQGTRLTVV.

About this clone itself: Relative to the germline gene, one junction end is altered; a read error may explain this. This rearrangement joins TRBV7-7 to TRBJ2-7, with 15 positions matching TRBD2. The CDR3 totals 16 residues. Per the germline V gene, CDR1 is SSHAT and CDR2 is FNYEAQ (reference sequence). The CDR3 loop is CASSPGLAGGIYEQYF. The CDR3 nucleotides read TGTGCTAGCAGCCCAGGACTAGCGGGAGGGATATACGAGCAGTACTTC.

The chain combines TRBV7-9 with TRBJ2-1, with D perhaps matching TRBD2 (5 bases). CDR3 length: 15 residues. Germline V CDR1 and CDR2: SEHNR, FQNEAQ (reference sequence). Between the trimmed V and J ends, which lost 5 bases and 2 bases, there was a span of 13 bases. This chain's CDR3 is CASSGRGSAYNEQFF. The CDR3 DNA sequence: TGTGCCAGCAGCGGTCGGGGTTCGGCCTACAATGAGCAGTTCTTC.

The genes are TRBV19 and TRBJ1-6, with D unresolved. Trimming took 6 bases from V and 9 from J, leaving 9 bases between them. The CDR3 is made up of 12 amino acids. Germline CDR1 reads LNHDA; CDR2 reads SQIVND (reference sequence). The CDR3 is CASRKAGSPLHF. The CDR3 DNA sequence: TGTGCCAGTAGGAAGGCGGGTTCACCCCTCCACTTT.

The sample holds one count of this clone. The chain joins TRBV4-2 to TRBJ2-3; 10 bases map to TRBD2. The germline CDR1 and CDR2 sequences are LGHNA and YNFKEQ. V lost 0 bases, J lost 5 bases, and 5 bases stayed unmatched. This CDR3 is 16 amino acids long. The CDR3 is CASSQDLASGRDTQYF. DNA of the CDR3: TGTGCCAGCAGCCAAGATTTGGCTAGCGGGAGAGATACGCAGTATTTT.

V gene TRBV28 combines with J gene TRBJ1-2; D is perhaps TRBD1 (5 bases). V was pared by 2 bases and J by 9 bases, with 19 bases between. CDR1 and CDR2 from the germline V gene are MDHEN and SYDVKM. The CDR3 loop spans 15 amino acids. CDR3 sequence (DNA): TGTGCCAGCAGTTTACCGAGCAGGGTACGGGGGAGCTACACCTTC. Its translation is CASSLPSRVRGSYTF.

This chain connects TRBV5-4 to TRBJ2-1, with a weak D call TRBD1 (6 bases). Trimming shortened V by 0 bases and J by 6 bases, and 13 bases separated the two germline ends. Germline V CDR1 and CDR2: SGHNT, YYREEE (reference sequence). This CDR3 is built from 15 residues. The CDR3 DNA follows: TGTGCCAGCAGCTTGGGCCAACAGGGTACCAATGAGCAGTTCTTC. It specifies CASSLGQQGTNEQFF.

This sequence joins TRBV23-1 and TRBJ2-7, with TRBD1 identical over 10 bases. TRBV23-1 belongs to the ORF category, with a function that is uncertain. Germline trimming cut 6 bases from V and 2 bases from J; bases unmatched to any gene: 4. The length of the CDR3 is 14 residues. The CDR3 sequence: CASREDRGPYEQYF. For the CDR3, the DNA is TGCGCCAGCAGGGAAGACAGGGGGCCCTACGAGCAGTACTTC.

The V call is TRBV30, the J call TRBJ2-7; 8 bases line up with TRBD2. The CDR3 consists of 13 residues. Germline CDR1 GTSNPN, CDR2 SVGIG (reference sequence). J gave up 7 bases and V 3 bases, and 8 bases lay outside the gene matches. The CDR3 loop reads CAWRRGGLNEQYF. CDR3 in DNA: TGTGCCTGGAGACGGGGGGGGCTCAATGAGCAGTACTTC.

This sequence joins TRBV9 and TRBJ2-7; 7 bases map to TRBD1. In germline, CDR1 is SGDLS, CDR2 YYNGEE. The junction had 3 bases not matched to a gene; V was cut back by 0 bases and J by 0 bases. The CDR3 is 15 residues long. CDR3 sequence reads: CASSVGDSSSYEQYF. The CDR3 nucleotides are TGTGCCAGCAGCGTAGGGGACAGTAGCTCCTACGAGCAGTACTTC.

The V gene is TRBV9, the J gene TRBJ2-7, with D perhaps TRBD1 (6 bases). The CDR3 runs 14 residues. V was cut by 4 bases and J by 2 bases, with 13 bases left in between. In germline, CDR1 is SGDLS, CDR2 YYNGEE. This chain's CDR3 is CASSLGTPPYEQYF. The CDR3 coding sequence is TGTGCCAGCAGCCTCGGGACACCTCCCTACGAGCAGTACTTC.

The chain recombines TRBV18 with TRBJ2-7, with 7 nucleotides matching TRBD1. V lost 6 bases to trimming and J lost 1 base; unmatched junction nucleotides: 6. CDR1 is KGHSH, CDR2 LQKENI, per germline. This CDR3 has 14 amino acids. Written as DNA, the CDR3 is TGTGCCAGCTCGCCCTACAGGGGTTCCTACGAGCAGTACTTC. Protein sequence: CASSPYRGSYEQYF. Combining the CDR3 with reference TRBV18 and TRBJ2-7 gives the whole variable domain NAGVMQNPRHLVRRRGQEARLRCSPMKGHSHVYWYRQLPEEGLKFMVYLQKENIIDESGMPKERFSAEFPKEGPSILRIQQVVRGDSAAYFCASSPYRGSYEQYFGPGTRLTVT.

On this clone itself: The sample holds other DNA sequences that translate to the same CDR3. The chain carries TRBV5-1 and TRBJ1-1, with D possibly being TRBD1 (6 bases). V shed 0 bases and J shed 4 bases, with 7 bases lying between them. The CDR3 has 13 residues. Looked up from germline, CDR1 is SGHRS and CDR2 is YFSETQ. The CDR3 protein is CASSLGGGTEAFF. CDR3 in DNA: TGCGCCAGCAGCTTGGGAGGGGGCACTGAAGCTTTCTTT. Using reference TRBV5-1 and TRBJ1-1 for the parts outside the CDR3, the full variable domain is KAGVTQTPRYLIKTRGQQVTLSCSPISGHRSVSWYQQTPGQGLQFLFEYFSETQRNKGNFPGRFSGRQFSNSRSEMNVSTLELGDSALYLCASSLGGGTEAFFGQGTRLTVV.

This clone was picked up a small number of times. The V and J genes are TRBV14 and TRBJ1-6; the D is unclear. Germline CDR1 reads SGHDN; CDR2 reads FVKESK. Trimming stripped 3 bases from V and 7 bases from J, with 13 bases between. This CDR3 contains 15 residues. CDR3 loop: CASSHSLRLNSPLHF. Written as DNA, the CDR3 is TGTGCCAGCAGCCACTCCCTCAGATTGAATTCACCCCTCCACTTT.

This clone has a single count. The genes are TRBV5-1 and TRBJ1-3, with D unresolved. Germline CDR1 SGHRS, CDR2 YFSETQ. The CDR3 covers 17 residues. Trimming pared 0 bases from V and 0 bases from J, leaving 13 bases between. This CDR3 reads CASSLAGSLSSGNTIYF. The CDR3 DNA reads as TGCGCCAGCAGCTTGGCGGGATCACTGTCCTCTGGAAACACCATATATTTT.